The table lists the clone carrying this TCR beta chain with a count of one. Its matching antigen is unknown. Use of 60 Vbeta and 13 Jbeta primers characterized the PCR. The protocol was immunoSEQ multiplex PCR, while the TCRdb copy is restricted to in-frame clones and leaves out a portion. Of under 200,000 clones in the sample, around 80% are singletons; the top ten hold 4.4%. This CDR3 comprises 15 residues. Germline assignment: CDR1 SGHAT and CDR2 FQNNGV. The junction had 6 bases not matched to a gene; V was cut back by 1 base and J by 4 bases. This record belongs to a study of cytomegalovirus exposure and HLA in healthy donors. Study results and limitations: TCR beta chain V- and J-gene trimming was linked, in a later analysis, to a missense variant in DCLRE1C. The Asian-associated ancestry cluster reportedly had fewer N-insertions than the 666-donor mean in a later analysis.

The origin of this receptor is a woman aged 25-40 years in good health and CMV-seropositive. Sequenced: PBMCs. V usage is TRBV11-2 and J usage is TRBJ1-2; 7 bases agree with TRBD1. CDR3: CASSLAGQVAYGYTF. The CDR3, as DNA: TGTGCCAGCAGCTTAGCAGGACAGGTTGCCTATGGCTACACCTTC.